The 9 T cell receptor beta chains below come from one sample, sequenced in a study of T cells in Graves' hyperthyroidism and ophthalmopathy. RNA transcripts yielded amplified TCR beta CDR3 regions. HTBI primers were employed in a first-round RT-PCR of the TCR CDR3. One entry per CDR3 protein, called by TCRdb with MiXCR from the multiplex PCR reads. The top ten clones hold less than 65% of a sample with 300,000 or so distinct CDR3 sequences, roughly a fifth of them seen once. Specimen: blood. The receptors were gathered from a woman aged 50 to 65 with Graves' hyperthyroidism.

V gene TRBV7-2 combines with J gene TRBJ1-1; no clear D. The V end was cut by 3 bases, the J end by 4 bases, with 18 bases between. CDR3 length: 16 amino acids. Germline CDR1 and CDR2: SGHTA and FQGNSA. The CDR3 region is CASSFGSRALSTEAFF. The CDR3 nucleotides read TGTGCCAGCAGCTTTGGCTCGAGAGCGTTAAGCACTGAAGCTTTCTTT.

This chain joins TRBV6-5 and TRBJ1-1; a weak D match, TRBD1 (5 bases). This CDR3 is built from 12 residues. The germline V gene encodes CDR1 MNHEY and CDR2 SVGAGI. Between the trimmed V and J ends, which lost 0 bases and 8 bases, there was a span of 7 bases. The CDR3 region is CASSYSWDEAFF. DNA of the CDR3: TGTGCCAGCAGTTACTCGTGGGACGAAGCTTTCTTT.

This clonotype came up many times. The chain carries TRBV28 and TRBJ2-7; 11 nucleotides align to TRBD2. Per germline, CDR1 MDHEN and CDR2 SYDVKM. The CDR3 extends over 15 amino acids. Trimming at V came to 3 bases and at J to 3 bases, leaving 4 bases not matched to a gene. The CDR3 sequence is CASSLLAGGIYEQYF. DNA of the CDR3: TGTGCCAGCAGTTTGCTAGCGGGGGGAATCTACGAGCAGTACTTC.

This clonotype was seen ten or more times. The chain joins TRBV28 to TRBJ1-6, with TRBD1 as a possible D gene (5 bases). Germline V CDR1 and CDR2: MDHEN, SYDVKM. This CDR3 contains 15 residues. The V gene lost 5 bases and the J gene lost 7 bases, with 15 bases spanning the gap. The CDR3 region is CASSATGLGNSPLHF. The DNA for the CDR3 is TGTGCCAGCAGTGCTACAGGACTGGGAAATTCACCCCTCCACTTT.

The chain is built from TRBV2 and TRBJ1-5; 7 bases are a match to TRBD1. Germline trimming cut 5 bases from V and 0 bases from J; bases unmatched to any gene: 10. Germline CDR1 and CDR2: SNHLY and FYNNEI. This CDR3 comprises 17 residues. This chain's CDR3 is CASSTTGEVYSNQPQHF. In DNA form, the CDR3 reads TGTGCCAGCAGTACCACAGGGGAGGTATATAGCAATCAGCCCCAGCATTTT.

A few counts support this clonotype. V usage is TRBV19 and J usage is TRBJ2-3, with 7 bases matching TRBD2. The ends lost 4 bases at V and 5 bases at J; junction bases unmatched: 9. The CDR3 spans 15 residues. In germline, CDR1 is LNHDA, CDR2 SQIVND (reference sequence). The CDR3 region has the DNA TGTGCCAGTAGTACCCGGGGTGCGGGAGTAGATACGCAGTATTTT. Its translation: CASSTRGAGVDTQYF.

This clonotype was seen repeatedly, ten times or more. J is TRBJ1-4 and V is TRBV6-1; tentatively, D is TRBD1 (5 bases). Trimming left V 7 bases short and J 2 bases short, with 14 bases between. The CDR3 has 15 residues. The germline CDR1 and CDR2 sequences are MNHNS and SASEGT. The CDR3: CASTGWGSTNEKLFF. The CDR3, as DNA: TGTGCCAGCACCGGATGGGGGAGTACTAATGAAAAACTGTTTTTT.

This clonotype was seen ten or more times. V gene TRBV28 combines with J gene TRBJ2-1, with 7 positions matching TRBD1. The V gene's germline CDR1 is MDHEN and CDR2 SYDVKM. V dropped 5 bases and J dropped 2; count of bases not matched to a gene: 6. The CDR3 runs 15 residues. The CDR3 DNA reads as TGTGCCAGCAGTACCGACAGGGTCCCCTACAATGAGCAGTTCTTC. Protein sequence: CASSTDRVPYNEQFF. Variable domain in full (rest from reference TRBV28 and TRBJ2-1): DVKVTQSSRYLVKRTGEKVFLECVQDMDHENMFWYRQDPGLGLRLIYFSYDVKMKEKGDIPEGYSVSREKKERFSLILESASTNQTSMYLCASSTDRVPYNEQFFGPGTRLTVL.

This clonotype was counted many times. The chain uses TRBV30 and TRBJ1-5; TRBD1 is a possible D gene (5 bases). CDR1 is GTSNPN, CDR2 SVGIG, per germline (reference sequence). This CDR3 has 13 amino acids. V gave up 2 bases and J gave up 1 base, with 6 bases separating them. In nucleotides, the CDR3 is TGTGCCTGGAGTCGGGACAGCAATCAGCCCCAGCATTTT. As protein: CAWSRDSNQPQHF. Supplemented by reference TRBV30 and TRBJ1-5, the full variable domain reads SQTIHQWPATLVQPVGSPLSLECTVEGTSNPNLYWYRQAAGRGLQLLFYSVGIGQISSEVPQNLSASRPQDRQFILSSKKLLLSDSGFYLCAWSRDSNQPQHFGDGTRLSIL.